This T cell receptor beta chain was sequenced for a study of blood T cell repertoires in COVID-19. Which cohort a participant joined came from the clinical history participants gave. Repertoires were generated with immunoSEQ multiplex PCR, while TCRdb's copy carries only in-frame clones and drops some. The sample carries 220,000 or so clones, 88% recorded once. Trimming left V 2 bases short and J 8 bases short, with 15 bases between. The CDR3 is made up of 15 amino acids. Per germline, CDR1 MNHEY and CDR2 SVGEGT. Material: PBMCs or T cells enriched from blood (not recorded which). The chain combines TRBV6-2 or TRBV6-3 with TRBJ1-4; maybe TRBD1 (6 bases). The sequence was obtained from a woman aged 50 to 65 with acute COVID-19. Here the CDR3 reads CASSYDPYRDEKLFF. DNA for the CDR3: TGTGCCAGCAGTTACGACCCCTACAGGGACGAAAAACTGTTTTTT.